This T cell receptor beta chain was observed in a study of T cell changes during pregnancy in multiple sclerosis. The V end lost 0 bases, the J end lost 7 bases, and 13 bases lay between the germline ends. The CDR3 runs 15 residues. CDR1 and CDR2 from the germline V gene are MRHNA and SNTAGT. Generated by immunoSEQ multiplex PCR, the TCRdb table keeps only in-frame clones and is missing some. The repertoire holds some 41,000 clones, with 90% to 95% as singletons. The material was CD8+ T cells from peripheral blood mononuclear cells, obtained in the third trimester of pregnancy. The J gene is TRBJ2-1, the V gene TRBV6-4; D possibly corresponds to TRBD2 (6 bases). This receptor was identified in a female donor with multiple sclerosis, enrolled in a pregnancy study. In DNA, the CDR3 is TGTGCCAGCAGTGACTCTACCGGGACTCCTAATGAGCAGTTCTTC. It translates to CASSDSTGTPNEQFF.